Listed below are T cell receptor beta chains from one sample, sequenced in a study of blood T cell repertoires in COVID-19. The table came from immunoSEQ multiplex PCR; TCRdb's copy has only in-frame clones and leaves some out. Here the sample spans about 98,000 clones, around 81% being singletons. The sample taken for sequencing was peripheral blood. The receptor source for this set is a man in his 60s with acute or convalescent COVID-19. CDR3s include the opening cysteine and the closing phenylalanine or tryptophan. A D gene is named only where the DNA matches it firmly. Clone sizes are given selectively: once, few, many, or a class where the clone is expanded.

J | V | size | D | CDR3 | DNA
TRBJ2-2 | TRBV3-1/TRBV3-2 | . | TRBD1 | CASSQEVTGDSGELFF | TGTGCCAGCAGCCAAGAGGTGACAGGGGACTCCGGGGAGCTGTTTTTT
TRBJ2-5 | TRBV2 | . | TRBD1 | CASIQDRFGETQYF | TGTGCCAGCATTCAGGACAGGTTTGGTGAGACCCAGTACTTC
TRBJ1-6 | TRBV14 | . | . | CASSQDFSSYNSPLHF | TGTGCCAGCAGCCAAGATTTTTCCTCGTATAATTCACCCCTCCACTTT
TRBJ2-3 | TRBV11-2 | . | . | CASSQDSLTQYF | TGTGCCAGCAGCCAGGACAGCCTTACGCAGTATTTT
TRBJ1-1 | TRBV6-5 | . | . | CASSYSPGLGAEAFF | TGTGCCAGCAGTTACTCTCCAGGGCTAGGGGCTGAAGCTTTCTTT
TRBJ1-1 | TRBV6-5 | . | . | CASSYAGIANTEAFF | TGTGCCAGCAGTTACGCGGGAATCGCTAACACTGAAGCTTTCTTT
TRBJ1-5 | TRBV28 | few | TRBD1 | CASRTGTNQPQHF | TGTGCCAGCCGGACAGGGACTAATCAGCCCCAGCATTTT
TRBJ1-1 | TRBV19 | once | . | CASSTPTGWNTEAFF | TGTGCCAGTAGTACCCCTACAGGGTGGAACACTGAAGCTTTCTTT
TRBJ2-3 | TRBV27 | . | TRBD1 | CASSLRDTGTASFTDTQYF | TGTGCCAGCAGTTTAAGGGACACCGGGACAGCTAGTTTCACAGATACGCAGTATTTT
TRBJ1-1 | TRBV7-3 | . | . | CASSPSGSEAFF | TGTGCCAGCAGCCCTTCGGGGTCTGAAGCTTTCTTT
TRBJ2-7 | TRBV7-9 | . | . | CATTSVLYEQYF | TGTGCCACCACTTCTGTACTCTACGAGCAGTACTTC
TRBJ2-1 | TRBV10-2 | . | TRBD1 | CASGTGTGSRNEQFF | TGCGCCAGCGGGACCGGGACAGGGAGTCGCAATGAGCAGTTCTTC
TRBJ2-3 | TRBV5-1 | . | . | CASMQGGGDTQYF | TGCGCCAGCATGCAGGGGGGAGGAGATACGCAGTATTTT
TRBJ2-3 | TRBV2 | . | . | CASSVSDTQYF | TGTGCCAGCAGTGTATCAGATACGCAGTATTTT
TRBJ2-3 | TRBV4-1 | . | . | CASSQYTGDSLDTQYF | TGCGCCAGCAGCCAATACACAGGGGACTCCCTGGATACGCAGTATTTT
TRBJ2-7 | TRBV5-4 | . | . | CASSPGSYEQYF | TGTGCCAGCAGCCCGGGGTCGTACGAGCAGTACTTC
TRBJ1-2 | TRBV3-1/TRBV3-2 | . | . | CASSQDQGWDGYTF | TGTGCCAGCAGCCAAGATCAGGGATGGGATGGCTACACCTTC
TRBJ2-7 | TRBV7-7 | . | . | CASSLEQEYEQYF | TGTGCTAGCAGCTTGGAACAGGAATACGAGCAGTACTTC
TRBJ1-1 | TRBV24-1 | . | . | CATSGTPNTEAFF | TGTGCCACCAGCGGGACACCTAACACTGAAGCTTTCTTT
TRBJ1-2 | TRBV9 | once | TRBD1 | CASSVTPGQGYGYTF | TGTGCCAGCAGCGTAACTCCGGGACAGGGTTACGGCTACACCTTC
TRBJ2-1 | TRBV29-1 | . | TRBD2 | CSVEGTSGGAIYEQFF | TGCAGCGTTGAAGGAACTAGCGGGGGGGCTATCTATGAGCAGTTCTTC
TRBJ1-2 | TRBV24-1 | . | . | CATSDGVGYTF | TGTGCCACCAGTGATGGAGTCGGCTACACCTTC
TRBJ1-1 | TRBV11-2 | . | TRBD1 | CASSRSTGNIEAFF | TGTGCCAGCAGCCGCTCGACAGGGAATATTGAAGCTTTCTTT
TRBJ1-2 | TRBV7-2 | . | TRBD1 | CASSSGTGAEGYTF | TGTGCCAGCAGCTCCGGGACAGGCGCGGAGGGCTACACCTTC
TRBJ1-2 | TRBV2 | few | . | CASSVTVGGYGYTF | TGTGCCAGCAGTGTAACGGTAGGAGGCTATGGCTACACCTTC
TRBJ2-5 | TRBV11-3 | . | TRBD2 | CASSSREGSETQYF | TGTGCCAGCAGCTCCAGGGAGGGATCAGAGACCCAGTACTTC
TRBJ1-5 | TRBV3-1/TRBV3-2 | . | . | CASSQDTTTKPQHF | TGTGCCAGCAGCCAAGATACCACCACTAAGCCCCAGCATTTT
TRBJ1-1 | TRBV6-5 | . | . | CASSYTGPTEAFF | TGTGCCAGCAGTTACACAGGTCCCACTGAAGCTTTCTTT
TRBJ1-4 | TRBV6-5 | . | TRBD1 | CASRTTGATNEKLFF | TGTGCCAGCAGAACCACAGGGGCAACTAATGAAAAACTGTTTTTT
TRBJ2-5 | TRBV7-2 | . | TRBD2 | CASTRGGGWQETQYF | TGTGCCAGCACTCGCGGCGGGGGTTGGCAAGAGACCCAGTACTTC
TRBJ1-5 | TRBV19 | . | TRBD1 | CASTPTRTGVRASQHF | TGTGCCAGTACCCCAACCCGAACAGGGGTAAGGGCATCCCAGCATTTT
TRBJ2-3 | TRBV14 | . | . | CASSQGQLSTDTQYF | TGTGCCAGCAGCCAAGGACAGCTTAGCACAGATACGCAGTATTTT
TRBJ1-5 | TRBV6-1 | . | TRBD1 | CASSETGAVGPQHF | TGTGCCAGCAGTGAAACAGGGGCTGTTGGACCCCAGCATTTT
TRBJ1-1 | TRBV7-3 | . | TRBD1 | CASKNNRGGEAFF | TGTGCCAGCAAAAATAACAGGGGAGGTGAAGCTTTCTTT
TRBJ1-2 | TRBV7-8 | . | . | CASSLAGDDGYTF | TGTGCCAGCAGCTTAGCAGGGGATGATGGCTACACCTTC
TRBJ1-4 | TRBV4-1 | few | . | CASSSSGSEKLFF | TGCGCCAGCAGCTCCTCAGGAAGCGAAAAACTGTTTTTT
TRBJ2-1 | TRBV11-2 | once | TRBD2 | CASSPSTSGRYNEQFF | TGTGCCAGCAGCCCTTCGACTAGCGGGAGATACAATGAGCAGTTCTTC
TRBJ2-7 | TRBV5-6 | . | . | CASSWGTAGYEQYF | TGTGCCAGCAGCTGGGGGACAGCGGGCTACGAGCAGTACTTC
TRBJ2-3 | TRBV5-1 | . | TRBD2 | CASSLAGTSGIASTDTQYF | TGCGCCAGCAGCTTGGCCGGGACTAGCGGGATTGCTAGCACAGATACGCAGTATTTT
TRBJ2-3 | TRBV5-1 | . | TRBD2 | CASSLSGGGGSDTQYF | TGCGCCAGCAGCCTCTCGGGAGGCGGGGGGTCAGATACGCAGTATTTT